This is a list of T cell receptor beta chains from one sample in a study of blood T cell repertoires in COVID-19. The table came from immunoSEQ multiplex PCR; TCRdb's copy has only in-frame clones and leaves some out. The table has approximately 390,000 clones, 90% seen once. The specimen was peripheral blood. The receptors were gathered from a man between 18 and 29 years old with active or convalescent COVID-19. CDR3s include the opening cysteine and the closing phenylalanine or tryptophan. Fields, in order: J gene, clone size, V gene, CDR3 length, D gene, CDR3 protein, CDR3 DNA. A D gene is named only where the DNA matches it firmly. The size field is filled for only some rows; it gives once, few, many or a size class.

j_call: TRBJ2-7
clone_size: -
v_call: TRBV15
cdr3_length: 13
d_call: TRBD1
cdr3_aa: CATSEGQYGVQYF
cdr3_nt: TGTGCCACCAGCGAGGGACAGTATGGGGTGCAGTACTTC

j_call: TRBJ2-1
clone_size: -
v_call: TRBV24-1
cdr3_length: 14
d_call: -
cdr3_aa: CATSGDRRYNEQFF
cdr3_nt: TGTGCCACCAGTGGTGACAGGCGGTACAATGAGCAGTTCTTC

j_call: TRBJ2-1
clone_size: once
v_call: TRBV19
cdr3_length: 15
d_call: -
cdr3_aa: CASSTRPGLSNEQFF
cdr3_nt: TGTGCCAGTAGTACAAGGCCTGGACTGAGCAATGAGCAGTTCTTC

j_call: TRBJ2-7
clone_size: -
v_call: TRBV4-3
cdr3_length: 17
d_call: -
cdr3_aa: CASSQDSTGQGAYEQYF
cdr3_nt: TGCGCCAGCAGCCAAGACTCAACAGGCCAAGGAGCCTACGAGCAGTACTTC

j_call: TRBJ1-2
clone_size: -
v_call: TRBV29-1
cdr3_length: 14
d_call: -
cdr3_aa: CSVEDSPGVEGYTF
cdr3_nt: TGCAGCGTTGAAGATTCCCCGGGGGTAGAGGGCTACACCTTC

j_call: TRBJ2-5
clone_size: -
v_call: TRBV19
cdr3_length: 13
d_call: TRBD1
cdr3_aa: CASGTGTQETQYF
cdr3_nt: TGTGCCAGTGGGACAGGGACCCAAGAGACCCAGTACTTC

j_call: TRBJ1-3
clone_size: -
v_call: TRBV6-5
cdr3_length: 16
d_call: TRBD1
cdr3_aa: CASSYLQGTSGNTIYF
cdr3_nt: TGTGCCAGCAGTTACCTACAGGGGACCTCTGGAAACACCATATATTTT

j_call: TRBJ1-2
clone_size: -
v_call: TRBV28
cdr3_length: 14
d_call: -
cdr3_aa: CASSFPGDHYGYTF
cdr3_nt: TGTGCCAGCAGTTTTCCCGGGGATCACTATGGCTACACCTTC

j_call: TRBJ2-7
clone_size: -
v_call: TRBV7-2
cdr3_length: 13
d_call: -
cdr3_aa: CASSHGRTYEQYF
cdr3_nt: TGTGCCAGCAGCCATGGGAGGACTTACGAGCAGTACTTC

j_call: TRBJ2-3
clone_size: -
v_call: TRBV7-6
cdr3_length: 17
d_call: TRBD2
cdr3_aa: CASSSLIAGGSTDTQYF
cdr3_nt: TGTGCCAGCAGCTCGCTGATAGCGGGAGGAAGCACAGATACGCAGTATTTT

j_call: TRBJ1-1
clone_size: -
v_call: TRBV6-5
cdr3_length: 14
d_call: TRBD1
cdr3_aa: CASSYLGDSLLAFF
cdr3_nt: TGTGCCAGCAGTTATTTGGGGGACAGTCTATTAGCTTTCTTT

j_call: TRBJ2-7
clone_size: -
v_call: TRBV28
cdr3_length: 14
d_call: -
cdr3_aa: CASRGWDTIYEQYF
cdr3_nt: TGTGCCAGCAGAGGGTGGGACACTATTTACGAGCAGTACTTC

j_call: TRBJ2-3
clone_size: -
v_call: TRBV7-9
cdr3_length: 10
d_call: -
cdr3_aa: CASRRDTQYF
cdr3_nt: TGTGCCAGCAGACGGGATACGCAGTATTTT

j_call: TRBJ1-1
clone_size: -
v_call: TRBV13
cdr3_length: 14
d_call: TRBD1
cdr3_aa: CASSPQGARTEAFF
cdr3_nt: TGTGCCAGCAGCCCACAGGGGGCGCGCACTGAAGCTTTCTTT

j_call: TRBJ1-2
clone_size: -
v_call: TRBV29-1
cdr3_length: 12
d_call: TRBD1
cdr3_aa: CSVGTGGYGYTF
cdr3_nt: TGCAGCGTCGGGACAGGAGGCTATGGCTACACCTTC

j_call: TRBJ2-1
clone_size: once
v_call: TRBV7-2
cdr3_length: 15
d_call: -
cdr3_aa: CASSLRSPPGDEQFF
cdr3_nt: TGTGCCAGCAGCTTAAGGTCTCCGCCGGGTGATGAGCAGTTCTTC

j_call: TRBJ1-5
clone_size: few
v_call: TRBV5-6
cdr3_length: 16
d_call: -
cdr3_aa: CASSFWVARSNQPQHF
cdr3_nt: TGTGCCAGCAGCTTTTGGGTGGCGAGGAGCAATCAGCCCCAGCATTTT

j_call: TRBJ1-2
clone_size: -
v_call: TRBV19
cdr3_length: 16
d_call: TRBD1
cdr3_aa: CASSTTGELGNYGYTF
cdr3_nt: TGTGCCAGTAGTACGACAGGGGAGCTTGGTAACTATGGCTACACCTTC

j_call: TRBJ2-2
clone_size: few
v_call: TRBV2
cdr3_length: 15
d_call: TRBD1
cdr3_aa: CASKRQGARTGELFF
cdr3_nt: TGTGCCAGCAAAAGACAGGGAGCGCGCACCGGGGAGCTGTTTTTT

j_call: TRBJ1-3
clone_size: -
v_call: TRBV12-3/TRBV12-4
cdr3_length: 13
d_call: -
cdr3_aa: CASKPRSRNTIYF
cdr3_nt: TGTGCCAGCAAACCGCGGAGTAGAAACACCATATATTTT

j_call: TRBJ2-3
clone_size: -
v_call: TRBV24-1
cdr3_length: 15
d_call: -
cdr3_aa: CATSDLSGPSDTQYF
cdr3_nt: TGTGCCACCAGTGATTTATCAGGGCCGTCAGATACGCAGTATTTT

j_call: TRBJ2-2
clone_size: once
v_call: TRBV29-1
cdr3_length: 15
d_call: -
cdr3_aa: CSVEDHGEVAGELFF
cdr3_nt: TGCAGCGTTGAAGATCACGGGGAGGTAGCCGGGGAGCTGTTTTTT

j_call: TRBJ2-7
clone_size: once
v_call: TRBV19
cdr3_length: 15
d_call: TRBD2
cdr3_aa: CASSIRRGGSYEQYF
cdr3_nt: TGTGCCAGTAGTATACGGCGGGGGGGGTCCTACGAGCAGTACTTC

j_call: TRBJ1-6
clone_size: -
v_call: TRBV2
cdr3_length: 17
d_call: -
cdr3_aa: CASSEGRGDSYNSPLHF
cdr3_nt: TGTGCCAGCAGTGAGGGAAGGGGCGACTCCTATAATTCACCCCTCCACTTT

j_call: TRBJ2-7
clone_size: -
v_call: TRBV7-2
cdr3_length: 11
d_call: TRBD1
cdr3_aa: CASSRDREQYF
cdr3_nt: TGTGCCAGCAGCCGGGACAGGGAGCAGTACTTC

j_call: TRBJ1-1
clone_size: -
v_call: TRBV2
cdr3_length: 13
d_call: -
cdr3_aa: CASSEDLGTEAFF
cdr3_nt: TGTGCCAGCAGTGAAGATCTCGGCACTGAAGCTTTCTTT

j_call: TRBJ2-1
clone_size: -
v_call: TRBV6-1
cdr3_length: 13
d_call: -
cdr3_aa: CASSEGAPREQFF
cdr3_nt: TGTGCCAGCAGTGAGGGCGCACCTCGGGAGCAGTTCTTC

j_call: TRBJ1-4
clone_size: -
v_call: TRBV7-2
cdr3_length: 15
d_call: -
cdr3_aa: CASSLASLSNEKLFF
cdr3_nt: TGTGCCAGCAGCTTAGCTAGCCTTTCTAATGAAAAACTGTTTTTT

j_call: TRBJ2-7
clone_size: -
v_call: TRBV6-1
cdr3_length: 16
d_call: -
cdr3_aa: CASSEEPGTSTYEQYF
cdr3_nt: TGTGCCAGCAGTGAAGAACCGGGGACATCTACCTACGAGCAGTACTTC

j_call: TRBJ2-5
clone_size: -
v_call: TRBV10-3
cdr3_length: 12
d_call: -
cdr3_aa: CAISDLVGAQYF
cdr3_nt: TGTGCCATCAGTGATCTGGTCGGGGCCCAGTACTTC

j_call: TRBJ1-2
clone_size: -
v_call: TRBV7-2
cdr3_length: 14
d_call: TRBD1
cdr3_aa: CASSTVAGGYGYTF
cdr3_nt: TGTGCCAGCAGCACGGTAGCAGGGGGCTATGGCTACACCTTC

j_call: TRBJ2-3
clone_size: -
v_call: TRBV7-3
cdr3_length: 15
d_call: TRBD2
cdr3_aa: CASSLTLLAADTQYF
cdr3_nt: TGTGCCAGCAGCTTAACGTTACTAGCGGCAGATACGCAGTATTTT

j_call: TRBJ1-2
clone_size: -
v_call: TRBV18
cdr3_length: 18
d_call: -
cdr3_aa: CASSPPMLGGGAYYGYTF
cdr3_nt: TGTGCCAGCTCACCACCGATGCTGGGGGGTGGGGCCTACTATGGCTACACCTTC

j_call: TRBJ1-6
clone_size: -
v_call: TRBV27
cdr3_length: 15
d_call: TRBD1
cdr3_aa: CASRPGQGFIRPLHF
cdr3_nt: TGTGCCAGCAGGCCGGGACAGGGGTTTATCCGTCCCCTCCACTTT

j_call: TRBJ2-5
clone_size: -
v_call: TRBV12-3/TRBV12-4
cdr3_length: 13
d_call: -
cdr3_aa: CASSFDGGETQYF
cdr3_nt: TGTGCCAGCAGTTTCGACGGCGGAGAGACCCAGTACTTC

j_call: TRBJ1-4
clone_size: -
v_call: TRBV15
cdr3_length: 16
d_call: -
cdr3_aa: CATSRDQSGSNEKLFF
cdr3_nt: TGTGCCACCAGCAGAGATCAATCAGGGTCTAATGAAAAACTGTTTTTT

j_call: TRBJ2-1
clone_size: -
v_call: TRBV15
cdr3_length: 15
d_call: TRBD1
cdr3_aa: CATSSHRGRDNEQFF
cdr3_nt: TGTGCCACCAGCAGTCACAGGGGGCGCGACAATGAGCAGTTCTTC

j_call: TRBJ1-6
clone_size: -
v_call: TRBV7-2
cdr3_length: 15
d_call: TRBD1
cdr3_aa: CASSPLTGSNSPLHF
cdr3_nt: TGTGCCAGCAGCCCCTTGACAGGGTCCAATTCACCCCTCCACTTT

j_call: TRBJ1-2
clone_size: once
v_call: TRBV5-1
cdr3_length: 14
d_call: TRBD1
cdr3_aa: CASSAAQGDYGYTF
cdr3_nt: TGCGCCAGCAGCGCCGCTCAGGGGGACTATGGCTACACCTTC

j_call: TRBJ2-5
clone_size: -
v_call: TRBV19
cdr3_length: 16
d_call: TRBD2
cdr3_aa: CASTNGAGGPRETQYF
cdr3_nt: TGTGCCAGTACGAACGGAGCGGGGGGGCCCAGAGAGACCCAGTACTTC

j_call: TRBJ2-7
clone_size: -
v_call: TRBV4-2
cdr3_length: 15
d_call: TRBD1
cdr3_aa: CASSRGQGGSYEQYF
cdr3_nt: TGTGCCAGCAGCCGGGGACAGGGTGGCTCCTACGAGCAGTACTTC

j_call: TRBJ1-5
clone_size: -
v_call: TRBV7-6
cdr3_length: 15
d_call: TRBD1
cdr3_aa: CASSPNRGSNEPQHF
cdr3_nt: TGTGCCAGCAGCCCAAACAGGGGTAGTAACGAGCCCCAGCATTTT

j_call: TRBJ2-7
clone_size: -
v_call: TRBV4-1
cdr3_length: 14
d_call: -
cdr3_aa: CASSQAPVSYEQYF
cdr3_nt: TGCGCCAGCAGCCAAGCGCCGGTCTCCTACGAGCAGTACTTC

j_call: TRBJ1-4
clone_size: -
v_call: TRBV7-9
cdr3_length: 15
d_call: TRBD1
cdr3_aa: CASSSPGQGFEKLFF
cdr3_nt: TGTGCCAGCAGCTCGCCGGGACAGGGTTTTGAAAAACTGTTTTTT

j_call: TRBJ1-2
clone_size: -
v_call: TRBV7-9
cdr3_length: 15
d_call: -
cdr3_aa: CASSLEIRGAYGYTF
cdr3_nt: TGTGCCAGCAGCTTAGAAATTAGAGGAGCCTATGGCTACACCTTC

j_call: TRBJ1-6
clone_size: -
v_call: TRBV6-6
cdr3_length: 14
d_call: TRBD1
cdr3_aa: CASSYAGGNSPLHF
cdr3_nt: TGTGCCAGCAGTTACGCAGGGGGTAATTCACCCCTCCACTTT

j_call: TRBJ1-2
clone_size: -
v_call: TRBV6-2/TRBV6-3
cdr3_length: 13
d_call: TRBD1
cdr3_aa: CASSSTGNYGYTF
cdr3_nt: TGTGCCAGCAGCTCGACAGGGAACTATGGCTACACCTTC

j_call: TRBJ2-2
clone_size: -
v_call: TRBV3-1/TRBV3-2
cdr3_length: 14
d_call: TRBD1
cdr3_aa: CASSSRGLDGELFF
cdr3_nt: TGTGCCAGCAGCTCCAGGGGGCTCGACGGGGAGCTGTTTTTT

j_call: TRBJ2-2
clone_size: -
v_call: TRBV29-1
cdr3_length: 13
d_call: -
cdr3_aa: CSVEDRESGELFF
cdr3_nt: TGCAGCGTTGAAGATCGAGAATCCGGGGAGCTGTTTTTT

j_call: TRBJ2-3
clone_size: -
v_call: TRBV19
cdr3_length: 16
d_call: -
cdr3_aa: CASSSRQGWEADTQYF
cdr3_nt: TGTGCCAGTAGTAGCCGACAGGGATGGGAGGCAGATACGCAGTATTTT

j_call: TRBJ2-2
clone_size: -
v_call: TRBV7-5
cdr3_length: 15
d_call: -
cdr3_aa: CARRRRWASTGELFF
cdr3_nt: TGTGCCAGAAGACGCCGTTGGGCCTCCACCGGGGAGCTGTTTTTT

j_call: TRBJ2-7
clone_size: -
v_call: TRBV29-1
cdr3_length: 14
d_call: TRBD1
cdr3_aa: CSAGKRGRMYEQYF
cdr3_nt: TGCAGCGCGGGAAAGAGGGGGCGAATGTACGAGCAGTACTTC

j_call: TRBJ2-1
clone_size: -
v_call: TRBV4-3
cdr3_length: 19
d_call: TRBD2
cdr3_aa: CASSQAPGGTSGRGNEQFF
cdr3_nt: TGCGCCAGCAGCCAAGCTCCGGGCGGGACGAGCGGGAGAGGGAATGAGCAGTTCTTC